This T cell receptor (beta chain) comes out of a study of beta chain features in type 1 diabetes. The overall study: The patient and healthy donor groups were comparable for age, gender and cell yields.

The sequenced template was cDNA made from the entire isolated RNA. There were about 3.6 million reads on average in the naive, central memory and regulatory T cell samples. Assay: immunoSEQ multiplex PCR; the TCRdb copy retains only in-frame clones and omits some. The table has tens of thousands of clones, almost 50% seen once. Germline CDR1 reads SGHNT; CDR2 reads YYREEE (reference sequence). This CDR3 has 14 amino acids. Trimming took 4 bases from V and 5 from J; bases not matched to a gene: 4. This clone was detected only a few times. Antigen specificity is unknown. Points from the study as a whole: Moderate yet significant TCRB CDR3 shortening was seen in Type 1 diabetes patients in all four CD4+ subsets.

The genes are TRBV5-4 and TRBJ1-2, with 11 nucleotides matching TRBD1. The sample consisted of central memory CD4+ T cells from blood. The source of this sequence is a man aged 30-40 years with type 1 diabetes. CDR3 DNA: TGTGCCAGCAGCCCCGGACAGGGGGCATATGGCTACACCTTC. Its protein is CASSPGQGAYGYTF.